This T cell receptor beta chain was obtained from a study of blood T cell dynamics during melanoma immunotherapy. Study-level findings and limits: The study could not tell melanoma-specific clones from general immune activation.

Only in-frame clones appear in the TCRdb table, and some are missing; sequencing was by immunoSEQ multiplex PCR. The table lists approximately 23,000 clones, approximately 89% of them singletons. The time point denotes: pre-treatment baseline. This clone is a singleton in its sample. Antigen unknown. The source material was blood, sampled from a patient treated with checkpoint blockade. The sequence was obtained from a human donor with melanoma.

The CDR3, as DNA: TGTGCCAGCAGCCCCCAGGGGGGGACTTGGGAAAAACTGTTTTTT. It specifies CASSPQGGTWEKLFF. V and J are TRBV7-2 and TRBJ1-4; 7 bases line up with TRBD1. V lost 5 bases, J lost 8 bases, and 11 bases stayed unmatched. CDR1 and CDR2 (germline): SGHTA, FQGNSA. The CDR3 runs 15 residues. The variable domain in full, with the rest retrieved from reference TRBV7-2 and TRBJ1-4, is GAGVSQSPSNKVTEKGKDVELRCDPISGHTALYWYRQSLGQGLEFLIYFQGNSAPDKSGLPSDRFSAERTGGSVSTLTIQRTQQEDSAVYLCASSPQGGTWEKLFFGSGTQLSVL.